This T cell receptor beta chain was recovered during a study of blood T cell repertoires in COVID-19. Study context: The samples span acute and convalescent COVID-19 from the United States, Italy and Spain. PBMCs, B-cell-depleted T cells, or T cells were the source of the cDNA or gDNA that made up the material.

The CDR3 covers 16 residues. V lost 2 bases and J 7 bases, leaving 20 bases between the germline ends. CDR1 SGHTA and CDR2 FQGNSA come from the germline V gene. In the original processing: Nucleated cell number was recorded as an estimate derived from reference gene primer amplification. Assay: immunoSEQ multiplex PCR; the TCRdb copy retains only in-frame clones and omits some. The V and J calls and clone size come from that table; D and trimming were worked out from the DNA. The sample contains approximately 280,000 clones, around nine tenths of which appear only once. Sequenced: peripheral blood. The chain recombines TRBV7-2 with TRBJ1-2, with unresolved D. This receptor was identified in a man aged 35 to 55 with acute or convalescent COVID-19. CDR3 bases: TGTGCCAGCAGCTTACGGCCCCGTGGGGAGCCCGGTGGCTACACCTTC. The encoded protein is CASSLRPRGEPGGYTF.